The 25 T cell receptor beta chains below all came from one sample that was sequenced in a study of blood T cell repertoires in COVID-19. Some clones are missing from TCRdb's copy, which holds only in-frame ones; the method was immunoSEQ multiplex PCR. The sample shows over 130,000 clones, more than 60% of them seen only once. The sample taken for sequencing was peripheral blood. Receptors originate from a middle-aged man with acute or convalescent COVID-19.

The chain links TRBV5-1 to TRBJ1-4, with D possibly matching TRBD1 (6 bases). V dropped 5 bases and J dropped 4 bases, with 12 bases sitting between them. This CDR3 has 14 residues. Looked up from germline, CDR1 is SGHRS and CDR2 is YFSETQ. CDR3 protein: CASRDSSFNEKLFF. The CDR3 DNA sequence: TGCGCCAGCAGGGACAGTTCCTTTAATGAAAAACTGTTTTTT.

This clone has a handful of counts. This chain uses TRBV2 with TRBJ1-5, with D uncertain. The germline V gene encodes CDR1 SNHLY and CDR2 FYNNEI. The CDR3 extends over 16 amino acids. The V and J ends lost 1 base and 0 bases respectively, with 10 bases between them. CDR3 protein: CASSEEESYSNQPQHF. For the CDR3, the DNA is TGTGCCAGCAGTGAAGAGGAGAGTTATAGCAATCAGCCCCAGCATTTT.

The chain links TRBV3-1 (or the pseudogene TRBV3-2) to TRBJ1-2; TRBD1 matches 7 bases. The CDR3 length is 15 residues. Germline V lookup: CDR1 LGHDT, CDR2 YNNKEL (reference sequence). The junction had 9 bases not matched to a gene; V was cut back by 3 bases and J by 5 bases. The CDR3 nucleotides are TGTGCCAGCAGCCAGGCGACAGGGACGACTTATGGCTACACCTTC. It yields the protein CASSQATGTTYGYTF.

The chain joins TRBV6-9 to TRBJ1-1; weak D call: TRBD1 (5 bases). This CDR3 has 13 amino acids. Trimming took off 4 bases at V and 1 base at J, with 7 bases between the two ends. Germline V gives CDR1 MNHGY, CDR2 SVAAGI. The CDR3 DNA sequence: TGTGCCAGCAGTTTAGGGGCGAACACTGAAGCTTTCTTT. Its translation: CASSLGANTEAFF.

The chain employs TRBV3-1 (or the pseudogene TRBV3-2) and TRBJ2-1; D possibly corresponds to TRBD2 (7 bases). V was pared by 4 bases and J by 14 bases, with 18 bases between. Looked up from germline, CDR1 is LGHDT and CDR2 is YNNKEL (reference sequence). This CDR3 is 13 amino acids long. In DNA, the CDR3 is TGTGCCAGCAGCCTCGGGGGCGGCGGGGGAGAGTTCTTC. It is translated as CASSLGGGGGEFF.

The V call is TRBV5-1, the J call TRBJ1-5, with D perhaps matching TRBD1 (5 bases). The CDR3 totals 15 residues. V lost 1 base to trimming and J lost 1 base, with 9 bases between them. CDR1 SGHRS and CDR2 YFSETQ come from the germline V gene. The DNA of the CDR3 is TGCGCCAGCAGCTTGTTCGGACAAAGCAATCAGCCCCAGCATTTT. Translating gives CASSLFGQSNQPQHF.

This rearrangement joins TRBV3-1 (or the pseudogene TRBV3-2) to TRBJ1-2, with D possibly matching TRBD1 (5 bases). Germline assignment: CDR1 LGHDT and CDR2 YNNKEL (reference sequence). Trimming stripped 0 bases from V and 6 bases from J, with 14 bases between. The CDR3 contains 15 residues. The CDR3 nucleotides read TGTGCCAGCAGCCAAGATCGTGGGGCCACTAATGGCTACACCTTC. Amino acid sequence: CASSQDRGATNGYTF.

The gene calls are TRBV9 and TRBJ1-6, with 7 bases aligning to TRBD1. The length of the CDR3 is 14 residues. Germline CDR1 SGDLS, CDR2 YYNGEE. Trimming cost V 0 bases and J 13 bases; bases outside gene matches: 7. CDR3 sequence: CASSVDRGKDPLHF. CDR3 coding DNA: TGTGCCAGCAGCGTAGACAGGGGAAAGGACCCCCTCCACTTT.

J is TRBJ1-1 and V is TRBV4-1; D may be TRBD1 (5 bases). Germline CDR1 is MGHRA and CDR2 is YSYEKL. The CDR3 is 13 residues long. V gave up 3 bases and J gave up 1 base, with 6 bases separating them. The CDR3 bases are TGCGCCAGCAGCCACGGACAGAACACTGAAGCTTTCTTT. Translation: CASSHGQNTEAFF.

V gene TRBV27 combines with J gene TRBJ1-2; D not certain. Trimming stripped 5 bases from V and 6 bases from J, with 13 bases between. The CDR3 totals 13 residues. Germline assignment: CDR1 MNHEY and CDR2 SMNVEV (reference sequence). Here the CDR3 reads CASSRRQLDGYTF. Here the CDR3 DNA reads TGTGCCAGCAGTAGACGACAACTGGATGGCTACACCTTC.

A single count supports this clone. This rearrangement joins TRBV5-1 to TRBJ1-2; no definite D call. Trimming pared 0 bases from V and 3 bases from J, leaving 6 bases between. This CDR3 comprises 13 residues. From germline, CDR1 is SGHRS and CDR2 YFSETQ. CDR3 sequence: CASSLEIDYGYTF. The CDR3 DNA is TGCGCCAGCAGCTTGGAAATAGACTATGGCTACACCTTC.

J is TRBJ2-5 and V is TRBV11-3, with 9 bases lining up with TRBD2. Losses at the gene ends were 0 bases for V and 5 bases for J; bases not matched to a gene: 7. This CDR3 has 16 residues. Germline assignment: CDR1 SGHNT and CDR2 YENEEA. CDR3 coding DNA: TGTGCCAGCAGCTTAGACCCTAGCGGGGCTAAGGAGACCCAGTACTTC. Translating it yields CASSLDPSGAKETQYF.

The rearrangement links TRBV14 to TRBJ2-1, with D unclear. The germline CDR1 and CDR2 sequences are SGHDN and FVKESK. The CDR3 covers 14 residues. V lost 5 bases and J lost 4, with 12 bases in between. CDR3 sequence reads: CASSGASSYNEQFF. Here the CDR3 DNA reads TGTGCCAGCAGCGGAGCCTCGTCGTACAATGAGCAGTTCTTC.

This chain connects TRBV6-5 to TRBJ2-7, with TRBD1 as a possible D gene (5 bases). The CDR3 length is 13 residues. V lost 6 bases, J lost 5 bases, and 14 bases lay in between. Germline CDR1 MNHEY, CDR2 SVGAGI. CDR3 sequence reads: CASRAQGRHEQYV. CDR3 DNA sequence: TGTGCCAGCAGGGCGCAGGGCCGGCACGAGCAGTACGTC.

V usage is TRBV4-1 and J usage is TRBJ1-3; possible D gene TRBD1, 6 bases. This CDR3 has 17 amino acids. Trimming shortened V by 3 bases and J by 0 bases, and 15 bases separated the two germline ends. In germline, CDR1 is MGHRA, CDR2 YSYEKL. The CDR3: CASSQRTEATSGNTIYF. CDR3 DNA: TGCGCCAGCAGCCAGAGGACAGAAGCTACCTCTGGAAACACCATATATTTT.

The genes are TRBV5-1 and TRBJ1-1, with D maybe TRBD1 (6 bases). V lost 4 bases and J lost 0, with 13 bases in between. Germline assignment: CDR1 SGHRS and CDR2 YFSETQ. This CDR3 region has 15 residues. CDR3 residues: CASSQQGLVNTEAFF. CDR3 coding DNA: TGCGCCAGCAGCCAACAGGGACTAGTGAACACTGAAGCTTTCTTT. Complete variable domain (other parts from reference TRBV5-1 and TRBJ1-1): KAGVTQTPRYLIKTRGQQVTLSCSPISGHRSVSWYQQTPGQGLQFLFEYFSETQRNKGNFPGRFSGRQFSNSRSEMNVSTLELGDSALYLCASSQQGLVNTEAFFGQGTRLTVV.

This clone showed up just once. The chain couples TRBV27 to TRBJ1-2, with D perhaps TRBD1 (5 bases). The CDR3 has 15 amino acids. V was cut by 5 bases and J by 6 bases, with 19 bases left in between. Germline V CDR1 and CDR2: MNHEY, SMNVEV (reference sequence). CDR3 sequence: CASSPWYGAQDGYTF. The CDR3, as DNA: TGTGCCAGCAGTCCTTGGTATGGGGCGCAAGATGGCTACACCTTC.

This clone turned up a few times. The V and J genes are TRBV14 and TRBJ1-1; D unclear. The CDR3 is 16 residues long. The V gene's germline CDR1 is SGHDN and CDR2 FVKESK. The ends were cut back, 4 bases at V and 5 bases at J, with 20 bases in the middle. The CDR3 here is CASSRSRRGIDTEAFF. The CDR3 bases are TGTGCCAGCAGCCGGTCGCGGCGGGGAATCGATACTGAAGCTTTCTTT.

This chain links TRBV12-5 with TRBJ2-1; 10 positions match TRBD2. The CDR3 is made up of 17 amino acids. With V trimmed by 2 bases and J by 5 bases, 9 bases remained unmatched. CDR1 and CDR2 from the germline V gene are LGHNT and FRNRAP. CDR3 sequence: CASGLFTTSGAHNEQFF. The CDR3 DNA reads as TGTGCTAGTGGTTTGTTTACAACTAGCGGGGCTCACAATGAGCAGTTCTTC.

This sequence joins TRBV5-1 and TRBJ2-3; possibly TRBD1 for D (5 bases). The CDR3 contains 15 residues. The V and J ends lost 0 bases and 5 bases respectively, with 13 bases between them. Germline loops: CDR1 SGHRS, CDR2 YFSETQ. DNA of the CDR3: TGCGCCAGCAGCTTGGACGTGGGGCGGAAAGATACGCAGTATTTT. This codes for CASSLDVGRKDTQYF.

V usage is TRBV5-1 and J usage is TRBJ1-4; weak D call: TRBD1 (5 bases). Trimming removed 2 bases at V and 0 bases at J, with 11 bases between. CDR3 size: 16 residues. The V gene's germline CDR1 is SGHRS and CDR2 YFSETQ. The DNA for the CDR3 is TGCGCCAGCAGCTTAAACGAAGGGGCAACTAATGAAAAACTGTTTTTT. The encoded protein is CASSLNEGATNEKLFF.

The chain recombines TRBV13 with TRBJ2-7, with D uncertain. Trimming took off 2 bases at V and 6 bases at J, with 14 bases between the two ends. The CDR3 loop spans 14 amino acids. Germline lookup yields CDR1 PRHDT and CDR2 FYEKMQ (reference sequence). In DNA, the CDR3 is TGTGCCAGCAGCTTAAGTGTAGGCCCGGGCGAGCAGTACTTC. It yields the protein CASSLSVGPGEQYF.

V is TRBV5-1 and J is TRBJ2-1, with D hard to call. Deletions cut 0 bases from V and 6 bases from J, with 7 bases between. Germline V CDR1 and CDR2: SGHRS, YFSETQ. This CDR3 is 13 amino acids long. CDR3: CASSLARINEQFF. CDR3 DNA: TGCGCCAGCAGCTTGGCCAGAATCAATGAGCAGTTCTTC.

The chain joins TRBV5-5 to TRBJ1-2; D call uncertain. Trimming shortened V by 1 base and J by 4 bases, and 14 bases separated the two germline ends. CDR3 length equals 15 residues. CDR1 is SGHKS and CDR2 is YYEKEE in the germline V gene (reference sequence). The CDR3 spells CASSLSGEGGYGYTF. The CDR3 DNA is TGTGCCAGCAGCTTGTCGGGAGAGGGCGGCTATGGCTACACCTTC. Together with reference TRBV5-5 and TRBJ1-2, the CDR3 gives the full variable domain: DAGVTQSPTHLIKTRGQQVTLRCSPISGHKSVSWYQQVLGQGPQFIFQYYEKEERGRGNFPDRFSARQFPNYSSELNVNALLLGDSALYLCASSLSGEGGYGYTFGSGTRLTVV.

This clone has only one observation. The chain links TRBV28 to TRBJ1-6; TRBD1 might be the D (5 bases). Germline values: CDR1 MDHEN, CDR2 SYDVKM. This CDR3 contains 17 residues. V was cut by 3 bases and J by 3 bases, with 15 bases left in between. The CDR3 loop is CASSFGISTVYNSPLHF. The DNA of the CDR3 is TGTGCCAGCAGTTTTGGAATCTCGACAGTCTATAATTCACCCCTCCACTTT.